This TCR beta chain is drawn from a study of T cells expressing NK-cell markers. Findings of the study overall: Specificity for HCMV among expanded NKG2C+ T cell clones was not established. The same clonotypes also predominated in the CD3+CD56-NKG2C+ fraction of a handful of donors.

TCRdb re-called the 5' RACE reads and shows each CDR3 protein once, DNA omitted. With hundreds of thousands of distinct CDR3 sequences in the sample, the ten largest clones hold more than 7%. For this clonotype: Its antigen is as yet unknown.

The CDR3 extends over 14 amino acids. From germline, CDR1 is MNHEY and CDR2 SMNVEV (reference sequence). Sequencing was performed on blood T cells: a sorted CD56 or NKG2C T cell subset, CD4+ or CD8+ T cells, or bulk PBMC T cells (not recorded which). This TCR was sampled from a woman between 18 and 75 years old in good health. The chain employs TRBV27 and TRBJ2-1. The CDR3 is CASSSRTTDNEQFF.